This TCR beta chain was sequenced during a study of shared clonotypes between healthy human individuals. Trimming left V 3 bases short and J 6 bases short, with 11 bases between. This CDR3 spans 14 amino acids. CDR1 and CDR2 (germline): KGHSH, LQKENI. Each PCR replicate from the sorted subsets contained about 210 ng DNA, which is around 30,000 T cell genomes. Produced via immunoSEQ multiplex PCR; TCRdb's table is partial and in-frame only. The table has over a million clones, approximately 96% seen once. This sequence originates from a man between 25 and 39 years old in good health. Source material: naive CD4+ T cells sorted from blood. Subset given: CD45RA+ positively selected. This chain joins TRBV18 and TRBJ2-2; D unclear. This chain's CDR3 is CASSPLSNSGELFF. In DNA, the CDR3 is TGTGCCAGCTCACCCCTCTCGAATTCCGGGGAGCTGTTTTTT.